The entry that follows covers one TCR beta chain sequence. This clonotype was picked up a small number of times. No cognate antigen has been identified for it. No base qualities exist here, and no much larger clone lies one base off it. The data stem from a study of early T cells in non-severe SARS-CoV-2 infection (dated by TCRdb to about 2021). About the study as a whole: Because TCR sequencing relied on bulk RNA taken from unsorted whole blood, pairing of alpha and beta chains was not possible.

V loses 3 bases of germline sequence and J loses 5 bases, and the interval between the two ends is 13 bases. Including the terminal cysteine and phenylalanine, the CDR3 comprises 14 residues. Of all the DNA, just the CDR3 is kept, 42 bases in frame from base 1. Taken from the germline V gene, the CDR1 and CDR2 loops are SGHDN and FVKESK. The study was a case-control design nested within a healthcare worker cohort in London, UK, with weekly nasopharyngeal swab PCR tests and blood sampling. Healthcare workers were enrolled in the week of the UK lockdown, from 23 to 31 March 2020, and were followed every week for up to roughly 16 weeks. The library was generated by 5' RACE. Reads for this sample came from a NextSeq 500. The TCR library protocol attached unique molecular identifiers to individual cDNA molecules to correct for sequencing error and PCR bias. TCR alpha and beta chains were both sequenced, and the abundances of alpha and beta sequences in each sample were closely correlated with each other. For the original study's pipeline: Decombinator V4 was used to annotate TCR sequences for V gene, J gene and CDR3. TCRs were defined as expanded if a significant change between any two time points was detected under a Poisson model with p below 0.0001. TCR abundances were normalised to the total number of TCRs sequenced in each sample and reported as counts per million. TRAV1-2 paired with TRAJ12, TRAJ20 or TRAJ33 defined MAIT TCRs, while TRAV10 paired with TRAJ18 defined iNKT TCRs. VDJdb, accessed 1 November 2021, was searched for CMV, EBV and SARS-CoV-2 annotated TCRs, with TCRs annotated for multiple antigens excluded. TCRdb trimmed the raw reads at Q25, called clones with MiXCR and kept productive beta chains. Entries are consolidated by CDR3 protein sequence, retaining the most common genes and DNA. The V and J calls were not made by the authors but by TCRdb's processing. This sample has roughly 92,000 distinct CDR3 sequences in its table, and roughly 12% of those were observed once. The top ten constitute approximately 4% of the sample.

Study-wide findings and limitations: VDJdb matching was skewed toward anti-spike CD8 responses and likely underestimated virus-specific expansions by missing private and CD4 specificities.

The clonotype originates from an adult who was a healthcare worker with PCR-confirmed SARS-CoV-2 infection or an uninfected control (not recorded which). In this chain, TRBV14 is recombined with TRBJ1-1, with the D gene call left open. The sequences come from whole blood, collected at baseline. The CDR3 protein sequence reads: CASSQIGVWTEAFF. The DNA sequence is TGTGCCAGCAGCCAGATCGGTGTATGGACTGAAGCTTTCTTT.